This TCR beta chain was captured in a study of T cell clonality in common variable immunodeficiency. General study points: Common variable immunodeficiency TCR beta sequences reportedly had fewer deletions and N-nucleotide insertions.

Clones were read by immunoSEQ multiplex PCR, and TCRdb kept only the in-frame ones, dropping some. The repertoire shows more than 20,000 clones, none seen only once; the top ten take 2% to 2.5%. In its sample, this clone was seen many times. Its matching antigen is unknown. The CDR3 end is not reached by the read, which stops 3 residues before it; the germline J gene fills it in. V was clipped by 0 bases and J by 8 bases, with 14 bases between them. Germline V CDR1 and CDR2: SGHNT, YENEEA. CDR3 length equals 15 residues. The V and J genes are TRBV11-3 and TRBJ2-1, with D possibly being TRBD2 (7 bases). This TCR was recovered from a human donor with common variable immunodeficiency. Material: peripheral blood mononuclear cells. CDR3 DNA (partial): TGTGCCAGCAGCTTAGATTCCCAGGGGAGGGATGAG. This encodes CASSLDSQGRDE. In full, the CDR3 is CASSLDSQGRDEQFF.